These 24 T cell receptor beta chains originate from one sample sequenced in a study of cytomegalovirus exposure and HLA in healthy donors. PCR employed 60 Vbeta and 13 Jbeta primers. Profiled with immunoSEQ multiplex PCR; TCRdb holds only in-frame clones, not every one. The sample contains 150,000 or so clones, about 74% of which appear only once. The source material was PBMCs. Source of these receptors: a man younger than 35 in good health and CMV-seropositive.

The CDR3 DNA reads TGCGCCAGCAGCTTGGCCGGGTTGGCTCAGCCCCAGCATTTT. Protein: CASSLAGLAQPQHF. V gene TRBV5-1 combines with J gene TRBJ1-5; D call uncertain. The ends were cut back, 0 bases at V and 6 bases at J, with 10 bases in the middle. Looked up from germline, CDR1 is SGHRS and CDR2 is YFSETQ. The CDR3 runs 14 residues. Full variable domain (outside the CDR3, taken from reference TRBV5-1 and TRBJ1-5): KAGVTQTPRYLIKTRGQQVTLSCSPISGHRSVSWYQQTPGQGLQFLFEYFSETQRNKGNFPGRFSGRQFSNSRSEMNVSTLELGDSALYLCASSLAGLAQPQHFGDGTRLSIL.

DNA for the CDR3: TGTGCCAGCAGCCTCACTAGCGGGGCACAATCCTACGAGCAGTACTTC. Translation gives CASSLTSGAQSYEQYF. J is TRBJ2-7 and V is TRBV7-2; 10 bases match TRBD2. Germline trimming cut 5 bases from V and 1 base from J; bases unmatched to any gene: 8. In germline, CDR1 is SGHTA, CDR2 FQGNSA. CDR3 size: 16 residues. Together with reference TRBV7-2 and TRBJ2-7, the CDR3 gives the full variable domain: GAGVSQSPSNKVTEKGKDVELRCDPISGHTALYWYRQSLGQGLEFLIYFQGNSAPDKSGLPSDRFSAERTGGSVSTLTIQRTQQEDSAVYLCASSLTSGAQSYEQYFGPGTRLTVT.

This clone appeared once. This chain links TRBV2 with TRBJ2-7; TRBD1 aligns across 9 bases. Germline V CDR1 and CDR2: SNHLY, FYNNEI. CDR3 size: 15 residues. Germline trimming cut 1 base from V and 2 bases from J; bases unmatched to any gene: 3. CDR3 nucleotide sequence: TGTGCCAGCAGTGAAGAACAGGGGGCCACCTACGAGCAGTACTTC. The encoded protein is CASSEEQGATYEQYF.

CDR3: CASSPTADTQYF. Here the CDR3 DNA reads TGTGCCAGCAGCCCTACGGCAGATACGCAGTATTTT. The J gene is TRBJ2-3, the V gene TRBV11-2; D is ambiguous. The CDR3 runs to 12 residues. The germline V gene encodes CDR1 SGHAT and CDR2 FQNNGV. The ends were cut back, 5 bases at V and 4 bases at J, with 7 bases in the middle.

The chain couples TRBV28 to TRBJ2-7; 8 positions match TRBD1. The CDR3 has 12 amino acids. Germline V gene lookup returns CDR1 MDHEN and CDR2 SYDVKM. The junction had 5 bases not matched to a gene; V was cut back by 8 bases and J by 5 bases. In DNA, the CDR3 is TGTGCCAGCTATCGACAGGGGAACGAGCAGTACTTC. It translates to CASYRQGNEQYF.

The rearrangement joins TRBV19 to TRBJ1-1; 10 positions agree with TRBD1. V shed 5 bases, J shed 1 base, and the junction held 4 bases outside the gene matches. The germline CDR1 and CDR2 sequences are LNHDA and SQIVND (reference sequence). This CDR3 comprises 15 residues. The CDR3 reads CASSGTGEANTEAFF. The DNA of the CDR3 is TGTGCCAGTAGTGGGACAGGGGAGGCGAACACTGAAGCTTTCTTT.

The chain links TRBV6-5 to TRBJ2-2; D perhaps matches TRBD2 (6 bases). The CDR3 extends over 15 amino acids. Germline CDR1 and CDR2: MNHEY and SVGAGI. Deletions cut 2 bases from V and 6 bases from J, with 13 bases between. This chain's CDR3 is CASSYAGTESGELFF. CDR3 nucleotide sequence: TGTGCCAGCAGTTACGCCGGGACTGAATCCGGGGAGCTGTTTTTT.

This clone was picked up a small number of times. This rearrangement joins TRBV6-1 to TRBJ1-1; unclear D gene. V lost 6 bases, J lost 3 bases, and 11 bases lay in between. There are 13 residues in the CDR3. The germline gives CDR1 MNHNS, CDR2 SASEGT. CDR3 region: CASSTGWYTEAFF. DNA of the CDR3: TGTGCCAGCAGCACCGGGTGGTACACTGAAGCTTTCTTT.

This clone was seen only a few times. The CDR3 DNA sequence: TGTGCCAGCAGCGTGGGACACATCTCCTACGAGCAGTACTTC. The encoded protein is CASSVGHISYEQYF. V and J are TRBV5-6 and TRBJ2-7, with D possibly matching TRBD1 (6 bases). Germline assignment: CDR1 SGHDT and CDR2 YYEEEE. This CDR3 region has 14 residues. The V end was cut by 4 bases, the J end by 0 bases, with 11 bases between. Drawing the rest from reference TRBV5-6 and TRBJ2-7, the complete variable domain is DAGVTQSPTHLIKTRGQQVTLRCSPKSGHDTVSWYQQALGQGPQFIFQYYEEEERQRGNFPDRFSGHQFPNYSSELNVNALLLGDSALYLCASSVGHISYEQYFGPGTRLTVT.

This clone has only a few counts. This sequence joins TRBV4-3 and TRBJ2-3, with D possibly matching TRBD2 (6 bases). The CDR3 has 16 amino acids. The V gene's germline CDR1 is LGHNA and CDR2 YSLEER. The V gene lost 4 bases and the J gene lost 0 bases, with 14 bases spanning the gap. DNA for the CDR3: TGCGCCAGCAGCCGCCGGGCGGGGCCAAGCACAGATACGCAGTATTTT. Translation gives CASSRRAGPSTDTQYF.

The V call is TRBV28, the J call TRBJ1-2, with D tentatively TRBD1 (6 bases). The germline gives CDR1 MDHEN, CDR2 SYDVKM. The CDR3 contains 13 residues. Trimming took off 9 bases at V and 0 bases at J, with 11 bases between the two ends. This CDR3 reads CASGRGSNYGYTF. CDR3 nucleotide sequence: TGTGCCAGTGGCAGGGGATCTAACTATGGCTACACCTTC.

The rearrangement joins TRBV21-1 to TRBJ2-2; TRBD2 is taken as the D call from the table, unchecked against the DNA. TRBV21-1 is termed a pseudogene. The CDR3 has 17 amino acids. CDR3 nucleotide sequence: TGTGCCAGCAGCAAAGCACCAACTAGCCGACGCACCGGGGAGCTGTTTTTT. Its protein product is CASSKAPTSRRTGELFF.

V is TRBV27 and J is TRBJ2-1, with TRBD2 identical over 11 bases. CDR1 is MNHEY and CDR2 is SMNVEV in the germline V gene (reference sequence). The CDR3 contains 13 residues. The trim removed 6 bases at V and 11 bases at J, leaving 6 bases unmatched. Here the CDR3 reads CASRIAGGPQQFF. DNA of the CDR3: TGTGCCAGCAGAATAGCGGGAGGGCCGCAGCAGTTCTTC.

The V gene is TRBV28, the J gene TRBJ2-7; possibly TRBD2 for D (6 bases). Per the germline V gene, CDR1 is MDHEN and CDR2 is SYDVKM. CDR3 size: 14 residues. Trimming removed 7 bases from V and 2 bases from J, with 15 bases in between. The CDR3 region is CASIPGAGTYEQYF. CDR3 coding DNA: TGTGCCAGCATCCCCGGTGCGGGGACCTACGAGCAGTACTTC.

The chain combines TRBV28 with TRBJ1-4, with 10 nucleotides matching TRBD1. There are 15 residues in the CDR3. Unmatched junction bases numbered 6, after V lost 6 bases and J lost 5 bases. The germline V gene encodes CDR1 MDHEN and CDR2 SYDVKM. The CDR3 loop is CASSSPGQGNEKLFF. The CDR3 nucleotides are TGTGCCAGCAGCTCGCCGGGACAGGGGAATGAAAAACTGTTTTTT.

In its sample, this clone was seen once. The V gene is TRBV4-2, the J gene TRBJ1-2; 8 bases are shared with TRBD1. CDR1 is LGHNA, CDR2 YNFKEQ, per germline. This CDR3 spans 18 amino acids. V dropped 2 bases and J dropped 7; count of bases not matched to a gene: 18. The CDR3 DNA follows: TGTGCCAGCAGCCAAAGTTCAGGGACAGGAGGTAGGGCGGGTGGCTACACCTTC. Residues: CASSQSSGTGGRAGGYTF.

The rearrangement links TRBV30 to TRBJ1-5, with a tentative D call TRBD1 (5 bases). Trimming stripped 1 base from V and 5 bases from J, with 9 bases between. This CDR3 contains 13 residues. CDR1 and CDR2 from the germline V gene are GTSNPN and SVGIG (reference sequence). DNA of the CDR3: TGTGCCTGGAGTGGGGGGGGGTATCAGCCCCAGCATTTT. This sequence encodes CAWSGGGYQPQHF.

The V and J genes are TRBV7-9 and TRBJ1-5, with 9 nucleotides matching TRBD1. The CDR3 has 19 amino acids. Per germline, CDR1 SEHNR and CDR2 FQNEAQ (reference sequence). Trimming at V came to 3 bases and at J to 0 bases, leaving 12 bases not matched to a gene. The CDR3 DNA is TGTGCCAGCAGCTTCTCTCCGGGACAGGGCTTTTATAGCAATCAGCCCCAGCATTTT. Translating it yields CASSFSPGQGFYSNQPQHF.

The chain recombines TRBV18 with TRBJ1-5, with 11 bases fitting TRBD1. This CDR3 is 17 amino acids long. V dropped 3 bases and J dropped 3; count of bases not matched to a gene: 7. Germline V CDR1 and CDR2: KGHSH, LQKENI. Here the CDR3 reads CASSPRDRGFSNQPQHF. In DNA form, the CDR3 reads TGTGCCAGCTCACCGAGGGACAGGGGGTTCTCCAATCAGCCCCAGCATTTT.

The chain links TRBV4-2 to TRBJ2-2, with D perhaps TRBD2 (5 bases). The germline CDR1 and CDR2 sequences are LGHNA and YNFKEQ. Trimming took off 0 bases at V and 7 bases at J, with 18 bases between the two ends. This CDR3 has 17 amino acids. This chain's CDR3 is CASSQDLPRGYHGELFF. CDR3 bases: TGTGCCAGCAGCCAAGATCTCCCCCGAGGGTATCACGGGGAGCTGTTTTTT.

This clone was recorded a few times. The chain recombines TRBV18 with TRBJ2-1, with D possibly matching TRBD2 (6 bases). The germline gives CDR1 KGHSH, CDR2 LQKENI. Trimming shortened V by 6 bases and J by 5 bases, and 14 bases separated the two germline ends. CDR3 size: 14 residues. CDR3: CASSPTWGDNEQFF. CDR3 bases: TGTGCCAGCTCCCCTACCTGGGGGGACAATGAGCAGTTCTTC.

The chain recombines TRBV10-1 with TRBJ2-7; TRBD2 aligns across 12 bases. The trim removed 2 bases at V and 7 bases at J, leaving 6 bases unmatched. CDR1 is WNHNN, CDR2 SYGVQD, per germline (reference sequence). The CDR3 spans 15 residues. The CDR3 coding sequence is TGCGCCAGCAGTGAGCTAGCGGGGGGGCCGGGGGAGCAGTACTTC. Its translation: CASSELAGGPGEQYF.

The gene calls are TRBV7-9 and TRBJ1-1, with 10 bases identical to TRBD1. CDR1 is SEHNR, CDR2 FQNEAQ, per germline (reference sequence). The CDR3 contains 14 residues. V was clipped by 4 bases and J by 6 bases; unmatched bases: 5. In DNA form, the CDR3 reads TGTGCCAGCAGCTCCTATGACAGGGGGCCTGAAGCTTTCTTT. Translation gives CASSSYDRGPEAFF.

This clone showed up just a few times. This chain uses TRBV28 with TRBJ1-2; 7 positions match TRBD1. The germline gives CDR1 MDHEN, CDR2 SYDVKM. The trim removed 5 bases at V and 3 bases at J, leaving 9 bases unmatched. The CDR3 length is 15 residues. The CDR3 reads CASSLYRGVDYGYTF. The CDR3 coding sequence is TGTGCCAGCAGTCTCTACAGGGGAGTCGACTATGGCTACACCTTC.